Shown below are 17 T cell receptor beta chains from a single sample sequenced in a study of OX40 agonist ivuxolimab in advanced cancers. The method was immunoSEQ multiplex PCR; TCRdb's version includes in-frame clones alone and lacks a portion of them. The repertoire holds about 64,000 clones, with about 80% as singletons. Specimen: CD4+ or CD8+ T cells sorted from blood, collected in a trial of the OX40 agonist ivuxolimab. All receptors come from an adult with an advanced solid tumor such as melanoma, head and neck, liver or kidney cancer.

The V gene is TRBV19, the J gene TRBJ1-2; D unresolved. From germline, CDR1 is LNHDA and CDR2 SQIVND (reference sequence). The CDR3 has 18 amino acids. V lost 3 bases, J lost 4 bases, and 24 bases lay in between. This chain's CDR3 is CASSIQTGSKLALYGYTF. The DNA for the CDR3 is TGTGCCAGTAGTATTCAAACGGGAAGCAAACTCGCACTCTATGGCTACACCTTC.

The chain uses TRBV19 and TRBJ2-1; D is tentatively TRBD1 or TRBD2 (6 bases each). The V and J ends lost 6 bases and 6 bases respectively, with 21 bases between them. CDR3 size: 16 residues. Germline V gene data show CDR1 as LNHDA and CDR2 as SQIVND (reference sequence). The CDR3 DNA is TGTGCCAGTAGCTACATACAGGGAGGTCTGGGCAATGAGCAGTTCTTC. It encodes CASSYIQGGLGNEQFF.

V gene TRBV25-1 combines with J gene TRBJ2-7; D not certain. The CDR3 covers 11 residues. In germline, CDR1 is MGHDK, CDR2 SYGVNS. Trimming cost V 3 bases and J 3 bases, with 3 bases left between them. Here the CDR3 reads CASSEVYEQYF. DNA of the CDR3: TGTGCCAGCAGTGAGGTCTACGAGCAGTACTTC.

The chain employs TRBV19 and TRBJ2-7; 8 bases map to TRBD1. The germline V gene encodes CDR1 LNHDA and CDR2 SQIVND (reference sequence). V was pared by 4 bases and J by 2 bases, with 7 bases of the junction left unmatched. The CDR3 runs 15 residues. In nucleotides, the CDR3 is TGTGCCAGTAGTAAACTGCGGGACAGGACCTACGAGCAGTACTTC. It encodes CASSKLRDRTYEQYF. Based on the CDR3 plus reference TRBV19 and TRBJ2-7, the full variable domain is DGGITQSPKYLFRKEGQNVTLSCEQNLNHDAMYWYRQDPGQGLRLIYYSQIVNDFQKGDIAEGYSVSREKKESFPLTVTSAQKNPTAFYLCASSKLRDRTYEQYFGPGTRLTVT.

This clone has a handful of counts. This chain links TRBV18 with TRBJ1-1; maybe TRBD1 (5 bases). CDR3 length: 15 amino acids. The V gene lost 6 bases and the J gene lost 5 bases, with 19 bases spanning the gap. Germline V lookup: CDR1 KGHSH, CDR2 LQKENI. In DNA, the CDR3 is TGTGCCAGCTCTCCTATCATGGGGGTAAAGACTGAAGCTTTCTTT. Its protein product is CASSPIMGVKTEAFF.

The chain links TRBV15 to TRBJ2-6; D might be TRBD1 (6 bases). The CDR3 covers 14 residues. The germline V gene encodes CDR1 LNHNV and CDR2 YYDKDF (reference sequence). V dropped 8 bases and J dropped 4 bases, with 12 bases sitting between them. In nucleotides, the CDR3 is TGTGCCACCGCTCACAGGGAAGGGGCCAACGTCCTGACTTTC. Translation gives CATAHREGANVLTF.

V is TRBV2 and J is TRBJ2-7; D unclear. This CDR3 contains 13 residues. Germline CDR1 and CDR2: SNHLY and FYNNEI. V was clipped by 2 bases and J by 4 bases, with 9 bases between them. The chain's CDR3 is CASSEPFSYEQYF. CDR3 DNA: TGTGCCAGCAGTGAACCCTTTTCGTACGAGCAGTACTTC.

The chain joins TRBV27 to TRBJ2-2, with D possibly matching TRBD1 (6 bases). The germline CDR1 and CDR2 sequences are MNHEY and SMNVEV (reference sequence). V dropped 7 bases and J dropped 7 bases, with 16 bases sitting between them. The CDR3 extends over 14 amino acids. CDR3 amino acids: CASMDRTWGGELFF. The CDR3 coding sequence is TGTGCCAGCATGGACAGAACTTGGGGCGGGGAGCTGTTTTTT.

CDR3: CASSLFGISNTEAFF. As DNA, the CDR3 is TGCGCCAGCAGCTTGTTTGGGATTTCGAACACTGAAGCTTTCTTT. The chain links TRBV5-1 to TRBJ1-1, with D hard to call. CDR1 is SGHRS, CDR2 YFSETQ, per germline. V was shortened by 1 base and J by 1 base, with 11 bases between the two germline ends. The CDR3 runs 15 residues.

V usage is TRBV5-6 and J usage is TRBJ2-7; 9 nucleotides agree with TRBD2. With 6 bases clipped from V and 0 bases from J, the junction kept 10 bases outside the gene matches. CDR1 and CDR2 from the germline V gene are SGHDT and YYEEEE. The CDR3 consists of 16 residues. Here the CDR3 DNA reads TGTGCCAGCACCCCGGGGCTAGCGGGGAGCTCCTACGAGCAGTACTTC. This sequence encodes CASTPGLAGSSYEQYF.

This chain links TRBV19 with TRBJ1-2; TRBD1 is a possible D gene (5 bases). Germline-derived CDR1 and CDR2 are LNHDA and SQIVND (reference sequence). This CDR3 is built from 13 residues. V shed 4 bases and J shed 2 bases, with 8 bases lying between them. CDR3 nucleotides: TGTGCCAGTAGTAATACAGGAAACTATGGCTACACCTTC. Protein product: CASSNTGNYGYTF.

CDR3 sequence reads: CASSQEGATNEKLFF. The DNA of the CDR3 is TGTGCCAGCAGCCAGGAAGGTGCAACTAATGAAAAACTGTTTTTT. This sequence joins TRBV5-4 and TRBJ1-4; D gene uncertain. The CDR3 length is 15 residues. Germline V gene lookup returns CDR1 SGHNT and CDR2 YYREEE (reference sequence). Trimming took 4 bases from V and 0 from J, leaving 10 bases between them.

The rearrangement uses TRBV27 and TRBJ2-5; D remains ambiguous. The DNA end favors TRBJ2-7, so the J call may be wrong. Per the germline V gene, CDR1 is MNHEY and CDR2 is SMNVEV (reference sequence). The CDR3 runs 14 residues. CDR3 DNA: TGTGCCAGCAGTTTTCGGCACCCCTCGGACGAGCAGTACTTC. Its protein product is CASSFRHPSDEQYF.

The chain has TRBV2 and TRBJ1-2; D call uncertain. Germline V gene data show CDR1 as SNHLY and CDR2 as FYNNEI. The CDR3 consists of 12 residues. V dropped 3 bases and J dropped 7 bases, with 9 bases sitting between them. DNA for the CDR3: TGTGCCAGCAGTGAGCGGTCCGGTGGCTACACCTTC. This translates into CASSERSGGYTF.

J is TRBJ2-7 and V is TRBV5-1, with a tentative D call TRBD1 (7 bases). The CDR3 length is 15 residues. With 6 bases removed from V and 2 bases from J, the gap between germline ends came to 18 bases. From germline, CDR1 is SGHRS and CDR2 YFSETQ. CDR3 amino acids: CASKEGAIGAYEQYF. DNA for the CDR3: TGCGCCAGCAAGGAGGGGGCGATTGGAGCCTACGAGCAGTACTTC.

V is TRBV4-1 and J is TRBJ1-1; D not resolved. CDR1 MGHRA and CDR2 YSYEKL come from the germline V gene. This CDR3 is 13 amino acids long. Trimming left V 0 bases short and J 4 bases short, with 6 bases between. The chain's CDR3 is CASSQDPTTEAFF. In nucleotides, the CDR3 is TGCGCCAGCAGCCAAGATCCGACCACTGAAGCTTTCTTT.

In the case of this clone: This sample also contains other DNA sequences that code for the same CDR3. V and J are TRBV11-2 and TRBJ2-5; TRBD2 agrees at 7 bases. The CDR3 length is 16 residues. CDR1 SGHAT and CDR2 FQNNGV come from the germline V gene. V gave up 1 base and J gave up 5 bases; unmatched junction bases: 10. The CDR3 reads CASSLVLGGAGETQYF. In nucleotides, the CDR3 is TGTGCCAGCAGCTTAGTTCTGGGAGGGGCGGGCGAGACCCAGTACTTC.